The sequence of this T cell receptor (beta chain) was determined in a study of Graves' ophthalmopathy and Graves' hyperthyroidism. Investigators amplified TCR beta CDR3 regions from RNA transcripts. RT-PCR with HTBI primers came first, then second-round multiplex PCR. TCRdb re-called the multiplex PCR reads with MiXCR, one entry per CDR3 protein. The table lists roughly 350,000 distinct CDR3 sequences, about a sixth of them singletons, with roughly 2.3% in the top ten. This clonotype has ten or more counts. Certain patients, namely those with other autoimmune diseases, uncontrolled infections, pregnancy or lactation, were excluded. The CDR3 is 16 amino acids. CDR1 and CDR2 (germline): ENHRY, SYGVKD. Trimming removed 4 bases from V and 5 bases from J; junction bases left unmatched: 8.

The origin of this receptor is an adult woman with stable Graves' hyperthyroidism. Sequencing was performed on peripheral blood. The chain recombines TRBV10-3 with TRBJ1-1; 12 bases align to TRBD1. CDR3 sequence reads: CAISAGTGGIGTEAFF. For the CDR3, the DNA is TGTGCCATCAGTGCTGGGACAGGGGGCATTGGTACTGAAGCTTTCTTT.